A selection of T cell receptor beta chains follows, all from one sample in a study of cytomegalovirus exposure and HLA in healthy donors. The table came from immunoSEQ multiplex PCR; TCRdb's copy has only in-frame clones and leaves some out. The sample holds roughly 180,000 clones, around 76% seen once. Source material: PBMCs. The source of these receptors is a man in his forties or fifties in good health and CMV-seronegative. Both conserved end residues are part of each CDR3. The D gene is left open where the match is weak. Part of the rows lack a size; the others show once, few, many or a class for expanded clones.

V gene: TRBV5-1; J gene: TRBJ2-5; D gene: -; clone size: -; CDR3 protein: CASSLALETQYF; CDR3 DNA: TGCGCCAGCAGCTTGGCGTTAGAGACCCAGTACTTC
V gene: TRBV30; J gene: TRBJ2-7; D gene: -; clone size: -; CDR3 protein: CAVGGVNYEQYF; CDR3 DNA: TGTGCTGTAGGGGGGGTAAACTACGAGCAGTACTTC
V gene: TRBV7-3; J gene: TRBJ2-1; D gene: -; clone size: -; CDR3 protein: CASSSTNLEEQFF; CDR3 DNA: TGTGCCAGCAGCTCCACTAACCTTGAGGAGCAGTTCTTC
V gene: TRBV29-1; J gene: TRBJ2-1; D gene: TRBD2; clone size: -; CDR3 protein: CSVDRAGGPNEQFF; CDR3 DNA: TGCAGCGTTGACCGAGCGGGGGGGCCGAATGAGCAGTTCTTC
V gene: TRBV7-2; J gene: TRBJ2-7; D gene: -; clone size: -; CDR3 protein: CASSFLGHYEQYF; CDR3 DNA: TGTGCCAGCAGCTTCCTAGGACACTACGAGCAGTACTTC
V gene: TRBV28; J gene: TRBJ2-7; D gene: -; clone size: -; CDR3 protein: CASSTSNHLPYEQYF; CDR3 DNA: TGTGCCAGCAGTACTAGTAACCACCTCCCCTACGAGCAGTACTTC
V gene: TRBV6-4; J gene: TRBJ2-7; D gene: -; clone size: -; CDR3 protein: CASSDGAVYEQYF; CDR3 DNA: TGTGCCAGCAGTGATGGAGCTGTTTACGAGCAGTACTTC
V gene: TRBV9; J gene: TRBJ1-4; D gene: -; clone size: once; CDR3 protein: CASSLLPSTGPNEKLFF; CDR3 DNA: TGTGCCAGCAGTCTTCTACCTTCAACAGGGCCTAATGAAAAACTGTTTTTT
V gene: TRBV7-3; J gene: TRBJ2-3; D gene: -; clone size: -; CDR3 protein: CASSLRPSAGTDTQYF; CDR3 DNA: TGTGCCAGCAGCTTACGGCCTAGCGCAGGCACAGATACGCAGTATTTT
V gene: TRBV29-1; J gene: TRBJ1-6; D gene: -; clone size: -; CDR3 protein: CSSPVRDTTPPLHF; CDR3 DNA: TGCAGCTCCCCCGTCCGGGACACTACCCCTCCCCTCCACTTT
V gene: TRBV7-2; J gene: TRBJ1-5; D gene: -; clone size: -; CDR3 protein: CASSTRTNQPQHF; CDR3 DNA: TGTGCCAGCAGCACCCGAACAAATCAGCCCCAGCATTTT
V gene: TRBV28; J gene: TRBJ2-7; D gene: -; clone size: once; CDR3 protein: CASIGLRGRSSYEQYF; CDR3 DNA: TGTGCCAGCATAGGATTGCGGGGTCGGAGCTCCTACGAGCAGTACTTC
V gene: TRBV9; J gene: TRBJ2-7; D gene: -; clone size: few; CDR3 protein: CASSVAPGLNYEQYF; CDR3 DNA: TGTGCCAGCAGCGTAGCACCGGGACTCAACTACGAGCAGTACTTC
V gene: TRBV28; J gene: TRBJ1-2; D gene: -; clone size: -; CDR3 protein: CASSEPTDYGYTF; CDR3 DNA: TGTGCCAGCAGTGAACCGACAGACTATGGCTACACCTTC